The 5 T cell receptor beta chains listed next were all sequenced from one sample in a study of post-analysis software for immune sequencing data. Study results and limitations: Higher frequency in patients than in controls was seen for roughly 5 TRBV segments, with TRBV5-6, TRBV5-1 and TRBV20-1 among them.

Unique molecular identifiers were present in the TCR beta cDNA libraries. TCRdb reprocessed the PCR reads with MiXCR, giving one entry per CDR3 protein. The profile shows 350,000 to 450,000 distinct CDR3 sequences, around a third of them singletons. The antigens these receptors bind are not known. What was sequenced was blood. The receptors were sampled from a girl aged 10 to 17 with multiple sclerosis.

This clonotype was detected only a few times. The J gene is TRBJ2-1, the V gene TRBV20-1; D not certain. Trimming left V 7 bases short and J 1 base short, with 11 bases between. The CDR3 is 13 amino acids. Germline V lookup: CDR1 DFQATT, CDR2 SNEGSKA (reference sequence). The CDR3 sequence: CSVRRKSYNEQFF. The DNA of the CDR3 is TGCAGTGTCAGGCGGAAGTCCTACAATGAGCAGTTCTTC.

The rearrangement joins TRBV27 to TRBJ2-1, with TRBD1 matching 7 bases. The junction had 11 bases not matched to a gene; V was cut back by 6 bases and J by 6 bases. Germline V gene data show CDR1 as MNHEY and CDR2 as SMNVEV (reference sequence). This CDR3 has 15 amino acids. This chain's CDR3 is CASSRDRASGNEQFF. The CDR3 DNA reads TGTGCCAGCAGCAGAGACAGGGCCTCGGGCAATGAGCAGTTCTTC.

In this sample, this clonotype turned up a few times. V usage is TRBV2 and J usage is TRBJ2-5, with D possibly TRBD2 on 7 matching bases. The germline V gene encodes CDR1 SNHLY and CDR2 FYNNEI. The CDR3 extends over 14 amino acids. V gave up 8 bases and J gave up 5 bases, with 18 bases separating them. CDR3 nucleotide sequence: TGTGCCAGCCCGGGGGGCAGGACCCAGGAGACCCAGTACTTC. Its protein is CASPGGRTQETQYF.

The chain couples TRBV20-1 to TRBJ2-5; either TRBD1 or TRBD2 may supply D (5 bases each). V shed 5 bases and J shed 4 bases, with 20 bases lying between them. Germline lookup yields CDR1 DFQATT and CDR2 SNEGSKA (reference sequence). This CDR3 contains 15 residues. CDR3 in amino acids: CSARDRAGLSETQYF. The CDR3 coding sequence is TGCAGTGCTCGGGACCGTGCTGGGTTGTCAGAGACCCAGTACTTC.

The rearrangement joins TRBV7-3 to TRBJ2-3; 8 bases are shared with TRBD2. J was trimmed by 0 bases and V by 4 bases; bases with no gene match: 6. The CDR3 length is 16 residues. Germline V gene sequence: CDR1 SGHTA, CDR2 FQGTGA. This chain's CDR3 is CASSSQAGGSTDTQYF. The CDR3 DNA reads as TGTGCCAGCAGCTCCCAGGCGGGGGGTAGCACAGATACGCAGTATTTT.